This T cell receptor (beta chain) was sequenced in a study of OX40 agonist ivuxolimab in advanced cancers. Clones were read by immunoSEQ multiplex PCR, and TCRdb kept only the in-frame ones, dropping some. The sample has about 26,000 clones; around 90% are singletons. The CDR3 runs to 15 residues. Germline assignment: CDR1 PRHDT and CDR2 FYEKMQ (reference sequence). This sequence was found in an adult with an advanced solid tumor such as melanoma, head and neck, liver or kidney cancer. The starting material was CD4+ or CD8+ T cells sorted from blood, obtained in a trial of the OX40 agonist ivuxolimab. J is TRBJ2-7 and V is TRBV13; TRBD1 agrees at 8 bases. Near its end, the DNA agrees better with TRBJ2-1, so the J call may be wrong. As DNA, the CDR3 is TGTGCCAGCAGCTGGACAGGGAGCTCCTACAATGAGCAGTTCTTC. It yields the protein CASSWTGSSYNEQFF.